This TCR beta chain was sequenced during a study of neoadjuvant nivolumab and ipilimumab in lung cancer. Sequencing used immunoSEQ multiplex PCR; TCRdb keeps in-frame clones, though not all of them. The repertoire holds 10,000 or so clones, around 82% seen once, with around 3.2% in the top ten. The germline gives CDR1 MDHEN, CDR2 SYDVKM. The CDR3 covers 15 residues. With 5 bases clipped from V and 4 bases from J, the junction kept 8 bases outside the gene matches. The sequence was collected from an adult with non-small cell lung cancer. Sequencing was performed on peripheral blood, taken before neoadjuvant nivolumab, alone or with ipilimumab. The chain joins TRBV28 to TRBJ1-3, with TRBD1 matching 7 bases. The CDR3 spells CASSQQGFGGNTIYF. CDR3 nucleotides: TGTGCCAGCAGTCAACAGGGGTTCGGGGGAAACACCATATATTTT.